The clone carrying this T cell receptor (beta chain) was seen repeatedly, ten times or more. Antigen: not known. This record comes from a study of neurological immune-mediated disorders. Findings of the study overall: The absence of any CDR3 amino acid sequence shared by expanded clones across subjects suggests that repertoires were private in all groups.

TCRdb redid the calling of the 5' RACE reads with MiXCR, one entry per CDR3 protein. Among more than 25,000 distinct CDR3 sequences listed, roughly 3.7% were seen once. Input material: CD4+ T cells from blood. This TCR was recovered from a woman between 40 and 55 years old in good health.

CDR3 residues: CSANSAEQETQYF. DNA for the CDR3: TGCAGTGCCAATAGCGCCGAGCAAGAGACCCAGTACTTC. The genes are TRBV20-1 and TRBJ2-5, with D tentatively TRBD2 (5 bases). The CDR3 totals 13 residues. The germline V gene encodes CDR1 DFQATT and CDR2 SNEGSKA (reference sequence). Trimming cost V 6 bases and J 2 bases, with 13 bases left between them.